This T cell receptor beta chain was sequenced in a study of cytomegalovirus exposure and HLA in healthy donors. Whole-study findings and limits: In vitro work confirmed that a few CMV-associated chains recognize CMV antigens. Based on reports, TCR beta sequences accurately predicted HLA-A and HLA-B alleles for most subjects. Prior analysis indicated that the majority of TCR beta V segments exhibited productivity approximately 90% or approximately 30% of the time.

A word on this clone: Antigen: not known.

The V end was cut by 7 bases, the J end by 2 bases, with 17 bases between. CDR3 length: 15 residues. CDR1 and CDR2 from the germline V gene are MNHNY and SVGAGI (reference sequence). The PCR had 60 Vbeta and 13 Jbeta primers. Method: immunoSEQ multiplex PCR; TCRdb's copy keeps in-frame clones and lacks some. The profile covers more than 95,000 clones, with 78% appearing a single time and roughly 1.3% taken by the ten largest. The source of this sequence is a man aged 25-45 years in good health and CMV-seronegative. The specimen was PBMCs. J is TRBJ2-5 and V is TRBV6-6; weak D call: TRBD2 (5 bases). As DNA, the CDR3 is TGTGCCAGCACCGCGGCCATTCGGGAACAAGAGACCCAGTACTTC. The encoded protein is CASTAAIREQETQYF.